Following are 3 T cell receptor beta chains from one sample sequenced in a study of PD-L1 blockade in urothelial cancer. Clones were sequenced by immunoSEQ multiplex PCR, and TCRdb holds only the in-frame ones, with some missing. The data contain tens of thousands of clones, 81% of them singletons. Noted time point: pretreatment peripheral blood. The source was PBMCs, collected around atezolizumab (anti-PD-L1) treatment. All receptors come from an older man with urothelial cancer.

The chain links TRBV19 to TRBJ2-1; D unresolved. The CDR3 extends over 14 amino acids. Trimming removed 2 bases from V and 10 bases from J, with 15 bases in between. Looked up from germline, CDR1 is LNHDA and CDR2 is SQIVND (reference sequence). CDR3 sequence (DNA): TGTGCCAGTAGTATAAACCCCGGCTGGAGCGAGCAGTTCTTC. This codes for CASSINPGWSEQFF. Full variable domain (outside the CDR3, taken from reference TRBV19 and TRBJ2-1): DGGITQSPKYLFRKEGQNVTLSCEQNLNHDAMYWYRQDPGQGLRLIYYSQIVNDFQKGDIAEGYSVSREKKESFPLTVTSAQKNPTAFYLCASSINPGWSEQFFGPGTRLTVL.

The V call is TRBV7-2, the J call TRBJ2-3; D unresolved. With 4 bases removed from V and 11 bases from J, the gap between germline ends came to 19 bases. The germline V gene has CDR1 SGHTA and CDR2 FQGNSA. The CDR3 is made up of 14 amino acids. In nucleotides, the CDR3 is TGTGCCAGCAGCTCCTTGATTGGCCCCCCCCGGCAGTATTTT. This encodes CASSSLIGPPRQYF.

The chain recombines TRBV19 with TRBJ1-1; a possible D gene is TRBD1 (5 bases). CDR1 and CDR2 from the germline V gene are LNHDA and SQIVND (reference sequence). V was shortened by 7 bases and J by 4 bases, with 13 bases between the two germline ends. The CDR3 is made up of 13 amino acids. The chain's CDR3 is CASIRGWGTEAFF. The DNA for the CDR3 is TGTGCCAGTATAAGGGGATGGGGCACTGAAGCTTTCTTT.